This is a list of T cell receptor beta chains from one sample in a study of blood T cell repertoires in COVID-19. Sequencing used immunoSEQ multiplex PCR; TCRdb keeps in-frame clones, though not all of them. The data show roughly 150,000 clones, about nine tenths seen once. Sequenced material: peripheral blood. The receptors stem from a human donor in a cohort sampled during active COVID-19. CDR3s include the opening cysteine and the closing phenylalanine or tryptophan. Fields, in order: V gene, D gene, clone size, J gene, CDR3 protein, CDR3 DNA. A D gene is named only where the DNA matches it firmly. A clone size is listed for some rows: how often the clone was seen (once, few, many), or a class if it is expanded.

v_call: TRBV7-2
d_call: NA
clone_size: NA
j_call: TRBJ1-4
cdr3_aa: CASSFTAIGEKLFF
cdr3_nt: TGTGCCAGCAGCTTCACAGCTATAGGTGAAAAACTGTTTTTT

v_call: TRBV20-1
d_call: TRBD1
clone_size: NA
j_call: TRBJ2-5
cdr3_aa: CSASPGTGGQETQYF
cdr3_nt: TGCAGTGCTAGTCCTGGGACAGGGGGCCAAGAGACCCAGTACTTC

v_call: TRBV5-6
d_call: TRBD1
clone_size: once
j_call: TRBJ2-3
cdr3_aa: CASRGTGVADTQYF
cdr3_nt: TGTGCCAGCAGGGGGACAGGGGTTGCAGATACGCAGTATTTT

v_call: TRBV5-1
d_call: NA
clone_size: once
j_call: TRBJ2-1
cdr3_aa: CASSFGGRPNEQFF
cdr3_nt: TGCGCCAGCAGCTTTGGGGGCCGGCCAAATGAGCAGTTCTTC

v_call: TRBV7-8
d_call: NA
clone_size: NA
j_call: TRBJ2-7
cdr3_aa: CASSSGVPVEQYF
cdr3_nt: TGTGCCAGCAGCTCAGGCGTACCGGTCGAGCAGTACTTC

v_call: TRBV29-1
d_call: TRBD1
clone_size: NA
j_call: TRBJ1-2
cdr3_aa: CSVGMGTGELYGYTF
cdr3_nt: TGCAGCGTTGGGATGGGGACAGGGGAATTGTATGGCTACACCTTC

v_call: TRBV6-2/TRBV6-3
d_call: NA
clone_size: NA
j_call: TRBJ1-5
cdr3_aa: CASSLTLGGQPQHF
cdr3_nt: TGTGCCAGCAGTTTGACCTTGGGGGGTCAGCCCCAGCATTTT

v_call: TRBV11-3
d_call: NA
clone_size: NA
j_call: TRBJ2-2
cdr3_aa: CASSLGERWAGDTGELFF
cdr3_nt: TGTGCCAGCAGCTTAGGGGAGCGCTGGGCAGGGGACACCGGGGAGCTGTTTTTT

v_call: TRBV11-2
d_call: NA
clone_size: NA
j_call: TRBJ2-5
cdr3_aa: CASSLVAGPGETQYF
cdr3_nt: TGTGCCAGCAGCTTAGTGGCGGGGCCAGGGGAGACCCAGTACTTC

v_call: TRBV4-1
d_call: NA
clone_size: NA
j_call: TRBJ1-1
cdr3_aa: CASSHYTENTEAFF
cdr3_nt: TGCGCCAGCAGCCACTACACAGAGAACACTGAAGCTTTCTTT

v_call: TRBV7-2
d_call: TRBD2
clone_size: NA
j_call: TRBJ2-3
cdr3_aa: CASSLVGGGATDTQYF
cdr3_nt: TGTGCCAGCAGCCTCGTCGGCGGGGGGGCTACAGATACGCAGTATTTT

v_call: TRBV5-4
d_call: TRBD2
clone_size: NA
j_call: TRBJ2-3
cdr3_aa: CASSFVPGGFTDTQYF
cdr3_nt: TGTGCCAGCAGCTTCGTTCCCGGGGGGTTCACAGATACGCAGTATTTT

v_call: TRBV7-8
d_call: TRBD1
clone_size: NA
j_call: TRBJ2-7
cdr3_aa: CASSGDRRGYEQYF
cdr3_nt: TGTGCCAGCAGCGGGGACAGGAGAGGTTACGAGCAGTACTTC

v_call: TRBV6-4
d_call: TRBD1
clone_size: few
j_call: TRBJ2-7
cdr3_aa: CASSDGTDSYEQYF
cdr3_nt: TGTGCCAGCAGTGACGGGACAGACTCCTACGAGCAGTACTTC

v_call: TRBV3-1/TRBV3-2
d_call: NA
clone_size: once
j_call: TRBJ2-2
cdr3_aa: CASIGGGANTGELFF
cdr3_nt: TGTGCCAGCATCGGCGGGGGCGCGAACACCGGGGAGCTGTTTTTT

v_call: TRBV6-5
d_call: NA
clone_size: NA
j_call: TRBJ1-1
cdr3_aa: CASTKTGGTEAFF
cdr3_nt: TGTGCCAGCACCAAGACAGGTGGCACTGAAGCTTTCTTT

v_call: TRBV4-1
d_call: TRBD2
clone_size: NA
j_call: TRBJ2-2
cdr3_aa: CASSQVGGWELFF
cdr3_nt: TGCGCCAGCAGCCAAGTCGGGGGGTGGGAGCTGTTTTTT

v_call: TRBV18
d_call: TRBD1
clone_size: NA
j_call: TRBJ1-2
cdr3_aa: CASSLATGDAYGYTF
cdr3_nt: TGTGCCAGCTCACTTGCGACAGGGGACGCCTATGGCTACACCTTC

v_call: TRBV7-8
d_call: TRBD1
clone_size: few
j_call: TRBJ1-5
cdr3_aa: CASSFRKGQGIGNQPQHF
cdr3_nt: TGTGCCAGCAGCTTCCGGAAGGGACAGGGGATCGGCAATCAGCCCCAGCATTTT

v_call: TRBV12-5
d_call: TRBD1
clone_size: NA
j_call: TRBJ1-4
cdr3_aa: CASGPEGRGREKLFF
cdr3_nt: TGTGCTAGTGGTCCGGAGGGCAGGGGGCGAGAAAAACTGTTTTTT

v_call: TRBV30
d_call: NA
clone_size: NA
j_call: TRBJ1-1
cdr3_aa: CAYSWSYLEAFF
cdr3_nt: TGTGCCTACTCCTGGAGCTACCTTGAAGCTTTCTTT

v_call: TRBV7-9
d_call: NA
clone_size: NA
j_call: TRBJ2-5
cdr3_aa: CASSQYQETQYF
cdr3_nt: TGTGCCAGCAGCCAGTACCAAGAGACCCAGTACTTC

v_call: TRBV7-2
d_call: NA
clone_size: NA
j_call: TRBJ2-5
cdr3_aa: CASSLGWGDSTETQYF
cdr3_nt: TGTGCCAGCAGCTTAGGATGGGGCGACAGTACAGAGACCCAGTACTTC

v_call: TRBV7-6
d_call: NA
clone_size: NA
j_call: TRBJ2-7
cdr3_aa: CASSLEAGPHEQYF
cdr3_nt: TGTGCCAGCAGCCTCGAAGCAGGTCCCCACGAGCAGTACTTC

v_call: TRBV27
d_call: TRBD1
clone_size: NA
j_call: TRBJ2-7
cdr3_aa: CASSLSRGQGYEQYF
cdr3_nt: TGTGCCAGCAGTTTATCGAGGGGACAGGGGTACGAGCAGTACTTC

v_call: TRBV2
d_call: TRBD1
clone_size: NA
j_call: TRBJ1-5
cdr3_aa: CASRSGQGAISNQPQHF
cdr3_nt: TGTGCCAGCAGATCGGGACAGGGGGCGATTAGCAATCAGCCCCAGCATTTT

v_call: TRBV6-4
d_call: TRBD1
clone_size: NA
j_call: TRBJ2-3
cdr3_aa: CASSEGTGADTQYF
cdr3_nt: TGTGCCAGCAGTGAAGGGACAGGGGCAGATACGCAGTATTTT

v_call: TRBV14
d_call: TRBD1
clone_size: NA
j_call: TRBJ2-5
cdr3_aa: CASSSGQGNQETQYF
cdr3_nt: TGTGCCAGCAGCTCAGGACAGGGGAACCAAGAGACCCAGTACTTC

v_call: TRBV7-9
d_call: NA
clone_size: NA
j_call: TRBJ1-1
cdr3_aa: CASTSGVLNTEAFF
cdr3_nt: TGTGCCAGCACCTCGGGGGTTTTGAACACTGAAGCTTTCTTT

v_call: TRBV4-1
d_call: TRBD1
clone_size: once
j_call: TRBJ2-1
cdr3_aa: CASSVRQGFYNEQFF
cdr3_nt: TGCGCCAGCAGCGTCCGACAGGGTTTCTACAATGAGCAGTTCTTC

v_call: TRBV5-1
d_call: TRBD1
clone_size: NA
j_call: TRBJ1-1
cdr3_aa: CASSEDRVTEAFF
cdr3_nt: TGCGCCAGCAGCGAGGACAGGGTCACTGAAGCTTTCTTT

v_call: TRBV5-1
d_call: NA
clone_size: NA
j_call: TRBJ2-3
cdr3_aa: CASSLRGYGTDTQYF
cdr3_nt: TGCGCCAGCAGCTTGCGCGGGTACGGCACAGATACGCAGTATTTT

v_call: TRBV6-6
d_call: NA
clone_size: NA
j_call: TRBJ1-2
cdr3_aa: CASREANYGYTF
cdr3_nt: TGTGCCAGCCGCGAAGCTAACTATGGCTACACCTTC

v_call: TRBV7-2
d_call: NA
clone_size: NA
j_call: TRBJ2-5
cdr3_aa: CASSLLSRGQETQYF
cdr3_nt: TGTGCCAGCAGCTTATTGTCCAGGGGCCAAGAGACCCAGTACTTC

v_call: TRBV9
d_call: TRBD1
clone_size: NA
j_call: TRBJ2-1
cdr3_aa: CASSVGVGTGPYNEQFF
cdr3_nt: TGTGCCAGCAGCGTAGGGGTGGGGACAGGGCCCTACAATGAGCAGTTCTTC

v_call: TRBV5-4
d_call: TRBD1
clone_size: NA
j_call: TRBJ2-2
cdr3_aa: CASTYPGQPGELFF
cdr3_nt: TGTGCCAGCACCTACCCGGGACAGCCCGGGGAGCTGTTTTTT

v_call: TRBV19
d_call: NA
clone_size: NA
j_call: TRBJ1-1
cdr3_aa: CASSFAGVLNTEAFF
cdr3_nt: TGTGCCAGTAGTTTCGCAGGGGTCTTGAACACTGAAGCTTTCTTT

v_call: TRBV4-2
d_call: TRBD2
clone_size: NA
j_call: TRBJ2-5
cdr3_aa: CASSQDWTSGGPETQYF
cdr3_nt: TGTGCCAGCAGCCAAGATTGGACTAGCGGGGGCCCAGAGACCCAGTACTTC

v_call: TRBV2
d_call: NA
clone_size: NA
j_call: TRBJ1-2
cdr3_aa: CASSESVYGYTF
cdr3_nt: TGTGCCAGCAGTGAATCTGTCTATGGCTACACCTTC

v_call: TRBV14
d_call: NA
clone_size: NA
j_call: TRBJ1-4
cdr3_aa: CASSPRSAGSNEKLFF
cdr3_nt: TGTGCCAGCAGCCCCCGTTCCGCGGGCTCTAATGAAAAACTGTTTTTT

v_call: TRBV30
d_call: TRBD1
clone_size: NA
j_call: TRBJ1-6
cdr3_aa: CAWRGQGVSPLHF
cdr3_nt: TGTGCCTGGAGAGGACAGGGAGTTTCACCCCTCCACTTT

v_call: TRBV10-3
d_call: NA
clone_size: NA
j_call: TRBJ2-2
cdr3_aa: CAITATGRTGELFF
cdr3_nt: TGTGCCATCACCGCGACAGGGAGGACCGGGGAGCTGTTTTTT

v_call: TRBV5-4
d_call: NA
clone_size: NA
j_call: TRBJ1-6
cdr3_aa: CASSDPTEYNSPLHF
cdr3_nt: TGTGCCAGCAGCGACCCGACAGAGTATAATTCACCCCTCCACTTT

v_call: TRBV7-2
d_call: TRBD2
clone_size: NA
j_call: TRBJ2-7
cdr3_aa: CASSLKAGDPYEQYF
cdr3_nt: TGTGCCAGCAGCTTAAAGGCGGGGGACCCCTACGAGCAGTACTTC

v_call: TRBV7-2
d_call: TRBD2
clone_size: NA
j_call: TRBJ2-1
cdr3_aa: CASSLNGNKRGNNEQFF
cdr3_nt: TGTGCCAGCAGCTTAAATGGGAATAAGCGGGGGAACAATGAGCAGTTCTTC

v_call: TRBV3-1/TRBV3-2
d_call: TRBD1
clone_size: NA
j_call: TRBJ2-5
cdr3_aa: CASSRPTGVGETQYF
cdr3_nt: TGTGCCAGCAGCCGTCCGACAGGGGTAGGGGAGACCCAGTACTTC

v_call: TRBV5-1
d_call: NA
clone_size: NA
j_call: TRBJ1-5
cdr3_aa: CASSMGEGQPQHF
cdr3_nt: TGCGCCAGCAGCATGGGGGAGGGGCAGCCCCAGCATTTT

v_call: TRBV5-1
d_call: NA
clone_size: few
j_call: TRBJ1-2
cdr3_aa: CASSLFTGIYGYTF
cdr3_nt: TGCGCCAGCAGCTTGTTTACGGGGATCTATGGCTACACCTTC

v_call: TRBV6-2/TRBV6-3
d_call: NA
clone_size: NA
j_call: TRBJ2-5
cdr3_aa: CASSYQAPQETQYF
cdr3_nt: TGTGCCAGCAGTTACCAGGCACCCCAAGAGACCCAGTACTTC

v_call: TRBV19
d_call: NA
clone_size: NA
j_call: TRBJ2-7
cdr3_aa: CASRQSVSSTGEQYF
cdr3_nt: TGTGCCAGTAGGCAATCGGTGTCCTCCACGGGCGAGCAGTACTTC

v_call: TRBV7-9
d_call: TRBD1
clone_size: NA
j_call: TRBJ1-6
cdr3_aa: CASSPWGQGDSPLHF
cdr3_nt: TGTGCCAGCAGCCCCTGGGGACAGGGAGATTCACCCCTCCACTTT

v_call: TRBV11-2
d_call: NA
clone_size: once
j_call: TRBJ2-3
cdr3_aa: CASSSLTPTDTQYF
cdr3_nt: TGTGCCAGCAGCTCCCTTACACCCACAGATACGCAGTATTTT

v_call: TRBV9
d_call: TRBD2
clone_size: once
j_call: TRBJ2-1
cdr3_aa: CASSVVGRGGRNEQFF
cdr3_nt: TGTGCCAGCAGCGTAGTCGGGCGGGGGGGCCGGAATGAGCAGTTCTTC

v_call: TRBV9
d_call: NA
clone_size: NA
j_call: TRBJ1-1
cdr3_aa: CASSPWGGTEAFF
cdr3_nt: TGTGCCAGCAGCCCCTGGGGGGGCACTGAAGCTTTCTTT

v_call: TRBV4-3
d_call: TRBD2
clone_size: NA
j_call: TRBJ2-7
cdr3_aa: CASSQDPSGGPEQYF
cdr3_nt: TGCGCCAGCAGCCAAGATCCGAGCGGGGGGCCCGAGCAGTACTTC